The 6 T cell receptor beta chains given below trace back to one sample, sequenced in a study of blood T cell repertoires in COVID-19. Measured with immunoSEQ multiplex PCR; TCRdb has only the in-frame clones, and not every one. The sample shows around 57,000 clones, over 70% of them seen only once. Material: peripheral blood. These receptors came from a human donor in a cohort sampled during active COVID-19.

The V and J genes are TRBV6-5 and TRBJ1-5; TRBD1 aligns across 8 bases. CDR3 length: 15 amino acids. Per germline, CDR1 MNHEY and CDR2 SVGAGI. Trimming removed 6 bases from V and 3 bases from J; junction bases left unmatched: 7. The CDR3 here is CASSTLGQANQPQHF. CDR3 in DNA: TGTGCCAGCAGCACTTTGGGACAGGCCAATCAGCCCCAGCATTTT.

Of note for this clone: This specimen includes other DNA sequences encoding the same CDR3. V usage is TRBV7-9 and J usage is TRBJ2-7; 8 positions agree with TRBD1. Trimming took 5 bases from V and 3 from J; bases not matched to a gene: 6. The CDR3 has 14 residues. From germline, CDR1 is SEHNR and CDR2 FQNEAQ (reference sequence). The DNA of the CDR3 is TGTGCCAGCAGCCACCGGGACAGGAACTACGAGCAGTACTTC. Translation gives CASSHRDRNYEQYF.

The sample holds one count of this clone. The chain carries TRBV6-2 or TRBV6-3 and TRBJ1-1; 7 bases are a match to TRBD1. CDR3 size: 13 residues. The V and J ends lost 6 bases and 4 bases, in that order; junction bases with no gene match: 5. Germline CDR1 reads MNHEY; CDR2 reads SVGEGT. The CDR3 sequence: CASSLDRVTEAFF. For the CDR3, the DNA is TGTGCCAGCAGCCTCGACAGGGTCACTGAAGCTTTCTTT.

V is TRBV7-9 and J is TRBJ1-3; D is undetermined. Looked up from germline, CDR1 is SEHNR and CDR2 is FQNEAQ (reference sequence). V gave up 0 bases and J gave up 0 bases, with 3 bases separating them. The CDR3 extends over 14 amino acids. The CDR3 DNA reads as TGTGCCAGCAGCTTAGCCTTCTCTGGAAACACCATATATTTT. Encoded protein: CASSLAFSGNTIYF.

J is TRBJ2-2 and V is TRBV5-1, with 7 bases aligning to TRBD2. J lost 4 bases, V lost 4 bases, and 4 bases had no gene match. Germline lookup yields CDR1 SGHRS and CDR2 YFSETQ. The CDR3 length is 14 residues. DNA of the CDR3: TGCGCCAGCAGCCCCAGGGAGGGCACCGGGGAGCTGTTTTTT. This codes for CASSPREGTGELFF.

The V call is TRBV7-9, the J call TRBJ2-1; 9 bases agree with TRBD2. Germline V gives CDR1 SEHNR, CDR2 FQNEAQ (reference sequence). The CDR3 consists of 17 residues. The J segment lost 5 bases and the V segment lost 3 bases, leaving 11 bases of the junction unmatched. The CDR3 DNA follows: TGTGCCAGCAGCTTCGGACTAGCGCCTAGGAAGGACAATGAGCAGTTCTTC. Amino acids: CASSFGLAPRKDNEQFF.